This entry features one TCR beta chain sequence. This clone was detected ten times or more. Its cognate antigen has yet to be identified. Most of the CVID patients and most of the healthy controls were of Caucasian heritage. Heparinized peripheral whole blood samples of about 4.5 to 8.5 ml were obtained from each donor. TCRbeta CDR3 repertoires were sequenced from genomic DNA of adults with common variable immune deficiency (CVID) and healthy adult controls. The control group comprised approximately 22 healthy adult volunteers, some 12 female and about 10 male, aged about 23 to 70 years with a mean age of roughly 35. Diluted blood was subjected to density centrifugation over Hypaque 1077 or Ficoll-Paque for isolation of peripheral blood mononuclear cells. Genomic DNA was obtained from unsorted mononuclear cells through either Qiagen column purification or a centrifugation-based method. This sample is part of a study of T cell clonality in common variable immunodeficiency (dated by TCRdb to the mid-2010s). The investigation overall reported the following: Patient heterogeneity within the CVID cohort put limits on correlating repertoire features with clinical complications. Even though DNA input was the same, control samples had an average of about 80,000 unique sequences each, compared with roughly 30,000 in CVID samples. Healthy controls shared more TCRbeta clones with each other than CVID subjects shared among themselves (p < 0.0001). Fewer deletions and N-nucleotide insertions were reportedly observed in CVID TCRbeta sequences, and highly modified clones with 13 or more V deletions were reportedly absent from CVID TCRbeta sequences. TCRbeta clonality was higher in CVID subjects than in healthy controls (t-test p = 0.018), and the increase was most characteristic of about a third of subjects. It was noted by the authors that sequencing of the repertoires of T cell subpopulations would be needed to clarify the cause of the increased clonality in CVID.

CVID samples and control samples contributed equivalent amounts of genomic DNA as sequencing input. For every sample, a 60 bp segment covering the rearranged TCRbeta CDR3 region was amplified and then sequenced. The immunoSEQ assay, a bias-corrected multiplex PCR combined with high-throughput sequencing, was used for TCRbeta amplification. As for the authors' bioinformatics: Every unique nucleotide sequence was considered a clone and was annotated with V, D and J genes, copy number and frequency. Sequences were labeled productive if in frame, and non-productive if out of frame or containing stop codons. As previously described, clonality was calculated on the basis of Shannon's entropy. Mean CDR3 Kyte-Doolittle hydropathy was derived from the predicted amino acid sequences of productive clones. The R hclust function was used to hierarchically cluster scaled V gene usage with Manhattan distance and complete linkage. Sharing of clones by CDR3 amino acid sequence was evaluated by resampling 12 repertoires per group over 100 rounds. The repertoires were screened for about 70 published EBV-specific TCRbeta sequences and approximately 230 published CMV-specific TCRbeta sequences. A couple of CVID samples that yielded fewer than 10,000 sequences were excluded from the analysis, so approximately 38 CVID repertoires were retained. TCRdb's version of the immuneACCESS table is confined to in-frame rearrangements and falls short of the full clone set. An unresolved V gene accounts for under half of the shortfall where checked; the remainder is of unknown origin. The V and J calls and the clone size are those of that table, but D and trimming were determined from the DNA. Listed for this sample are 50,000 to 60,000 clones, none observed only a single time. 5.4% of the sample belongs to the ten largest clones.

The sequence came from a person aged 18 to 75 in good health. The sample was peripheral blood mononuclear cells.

CDR3 bases read: TGTGCCAGCAGTGGATTTAAGCGGGAGCGTGGAAGGGACTACGAG. Its protein is CASSGFKRERGRDYE. In full, the CDR3 reads CASSGFKRERGRDYEQYF. The chain links TRBV28 with TRBJ2-7; TRBD2 matches 8 bases in the middle. Read sequence stops 3 residues before the CDR3 end, and the germline J gene provides the missing end. At the junction V is shortened by 5 bases and J by 3 bases; bases outside the gene matches: 18. As encoded in the germline V gene, CDR1 is MDHEN while CDR2 is SYDVKM. Spanning cysteine to phenylalanine, the CDR3 consists of 18 amino acids. Only the CDR3 bases that were read are kept: 45 of them, in frame from base 1.